These 3 T cell receptor beta chains were all obtained from the same sample, sequenced in a study of regulatory T cells in long-lasting Graves disease. Time point noted: persistent/refractory GD, antithyroid drugs over 5 years with positive TRAb. From PBMCs, RNA was extracted and then used to make the TCR library. Building the TCR beta libraries relied on iRepertoire HTBI primers, and CDR3 regions underwent Arm-PCR. From the multiplex PCR reads, TCRdb called clonotypes with MiXCR, one entry per CDR3 protein. The sample has 700,000 or so distinct CDR3 sequences; about 30% are singletons. The material sequenced was peripheral blood mononuclear cells (PBMCs), taken when the disease was refractory, from a patient treated with antithyroid drugs. These receptor sequences come from a female donor with Graves disease.

The table lists this clonotype with a few counts. This chain connects TRBV27 to TRBJ1-5, with TRBD1 matching 8 bases. V gave up 6 bases and J gave up 2 bases; unmatched junction bases: 12. The CDR3 extends over 17 amino acids. Germline CDR1 is MNHEY and CDR2 is SMNVEV (reference sequence). The CDR3 reads CASRRGDRGGGNQPQHF. In DNA, the CDR3 is TGTGCCAGCAGGCGTGGAGACAGGGGAGGTGGCAATCAGCCCCAGCATTTT.

The chain combines TRBV30 with TRBJ1-1; no firm D call. V dropped 3 bases and J dropped 0 bases, with 5 bases sitting between them. From germline, CDR1 is GTSNPN and CDR2 SVGIG (reference sequence). This CDR3 comprises 12 residues. CDR3 residues: CAWRGLNTEAFF. CDR3 DNA: TGTGCCTGGAGGGGCCTGAACACTGAAGCTTTCTTT.

This chain joins TRBV20-1 and TRBJ1-5; D perhaps matches TRBD1 (5 bases). Germline CDR1 DFQATT, CDR2 SNEGSKA (reference sequence). The germline V and J ends were trimmed by 3 bases and 0 bases, with 9 bases remaining between them. This CDR3 is built from 14 residues. The chain's CDR3 is CSASGGVSNQPQHF. In nucleotides, the CDR3 is TGCAGTGCTAGTGGGGGGGTTAGCAATCAGCCCCAGCATTTT.